These T cell receptor beta chains were read from a single sample in a study of T cell repertoires in cytomegalovirus infection. These receptors have no identified antigens. One entry per CDR3 protein results from TCRdb running MiXCR on the reads. The sample lists roughly 570,000 distinct CDR3 sequences, 40% occurring once. Sequencing used cultured PBMCs, obtained from culture after CMV antigen stimulation. These receptors were obtained from a human donor in good health (CMV status not recorded). Some clones in this sample may be carry-over from other donors' samples. CDR3s include the opening cysteine and the closing phenylalanine or tryptophan. Each record gives: CDR3 length, J gene, D gene, clone size, V gene, CDR3 protein, CDR3 DNA. D genes are given only for firm matches. Clone size is stated in some rows and not others, as once, few, many or a class when expanded.

16	TRBJ1-6	TRBD1	many	TRBV7-2	CASSLAGGQGRSPLHF	TGTGCCAGCAGCTTAGCGGGCGGACAGGGGAGATCACCCCTCCACTTT
13	TRBJ1-1	.	.	TRBV7-8	CASSLAPRVEAFF	TGTGCCAGCAGCTTAGCCCCTAGAGTGGAAGCTTTCTTT
13	TRBJ1-5	.	.	TRBV5-4	CASSFGQQGPQHF	TGTGCCAGCAGCTTCGGACAGCAAGGGCCCCAGCATTTT
16	TRBJ1-3	.	few	TRBV7-6	CASSLGSNTAGNTIYF	TGTGCCAGCAGCTTAGGTTCGAACACGGCGGGTAACACCATATATTTT
17	TRBJ2-7	TRBD1	.	TRBV7-4	CASSPTFDRVKGYEQYF	TGTGCCAGCAGCCCTACCTTCGACAGGGTGAAAGGCTACGAGCAGTACTTC
13	TRBJ2-1	.	.	TRBV20-1	CSARETRHNEQFF	TGCAGTGCTAGAGAAACTCGTCACAATGAGCAGTTCTTC
17	TRBJ1-5	TRBD1	.	TRBV19	CASSIGTGSTSNQPQHF	TGTGCCAGTAGTATCGGGACAGGGAGTACTAGCAATCAGCCCCAGCATTTT
14	TRBJ1-6	.	once	TRBV5-1	CASSTGVDNSPLHF	TGCGCCAGCTCCACAGGCGTTGATAATTCACCCCTCCACTTT
19	TRBJ1-2	.	few	TRBV7-2	CASSLDLIGGIAGSDGYTF	TGTGCCAGCAGCTTAGATCTCATTGGGGGAATTGCGGGCTCGGATGGCTACACCTTC
13	TRBJ2-3	.	few	TRBV7-6	CASSPSRYDTQYF	TGTGCCAGCAGCCCCTCCCGGTACGATACGCAGTATTTT
14	TRBJ2-5	TRBD2	.	TRBV19	CASSRGGVQETQYF	TGTGCCAGTAGTCGCGGGGGTGTCCAAGAGACCCAGTACTTC
16	TRBJ2-1	.	.	TRBV27	CASSTALAPRGFEQFF	TGTGCCAGCAGTACCGCCCTAGCGCCCCGGGGATTTGAGCAGTTCTTC
13	TRBJ2-2	.	.	TRBV12-3/TRBV12-4	CASSPRQAGELFF	TGTGCCAGCAGTCCCAGACAGGCCGGGGAGCTGTTTTTT
14	TRBJ1-4	TRBD1	.	TRBV12-3/TRBV12-4	CASRLTGAGEKLFF	TGTGCCAGCAGACTGACAGGGGCCGGTGAAAAACTGTTTTTT
15	TRBJ2-1	.	few	TRBV11-2	CASTGLLSSYNEQFF	TGTGCCAGCACCGGGCTCCTAAGCTCCTACAATGAGCAGTTCTTC
14	TRBJ2-7	.	.	TRBV2	CASTSEARDHEQYF	TGTGCCAGCACCTCAGAGGCCAGGGACCACGAGCAGTACTTC
16	TRBJ2-1	TRBD2	few	TRBV18	CASSPPREGPRNEQFF	TGTGCCAGCTCACCCCCTCGGGAGGGCCCTCGGAATGAGCAGTTCTTC
18	TRBJ2-1	.	.	TRBV7-2	CASSLGGGRAALDNEQFF	TGTGCCAGCAGCTTAGGAGGTGGTCGGGCAGCACTTGACAATGAGCAGTTCTTC
16	TRBJ2-7	.	few	TRBV7-2	CASSLVSGGLSYEQYF	TGTGCCAGCAGCTTAGTTTCCGGGGGCCTCTCCTACGAGCAGTACTTC
15	TRBJ1-4	.	.	TRBV5-1	CASSWNRATNEKLFF	TGCGCCAGCAGTTGGAACAGGGCAACTAATGAAAAACTGTTTTTT
14	TRBJ2-1	.	few	TRBV18	CASSPNSFPNEQFF	TGTGCCAGCTCACCGAACAGCTTCCCCAATGAGCAGTTCTTC
14	TRBJ1-1	.	few	TRBV10-3	CAISPTGTDTEAFF	TGTGCCATCAGTCCCACAGGAACCGACACTGAAGCTTTCTTT
12	TRBJ2-1	.	.	TRBV2	CASSGGQYEQFF	TGTGCCAGCAGTGGGGGACAATATGAGCAGTTCTTC
12	TRBJ2-7	.	.	TRBV28	CAALSVWGEQYF	TGTGCCGCATTAAGTGTTTGGGGGGAGCAGTACTTC